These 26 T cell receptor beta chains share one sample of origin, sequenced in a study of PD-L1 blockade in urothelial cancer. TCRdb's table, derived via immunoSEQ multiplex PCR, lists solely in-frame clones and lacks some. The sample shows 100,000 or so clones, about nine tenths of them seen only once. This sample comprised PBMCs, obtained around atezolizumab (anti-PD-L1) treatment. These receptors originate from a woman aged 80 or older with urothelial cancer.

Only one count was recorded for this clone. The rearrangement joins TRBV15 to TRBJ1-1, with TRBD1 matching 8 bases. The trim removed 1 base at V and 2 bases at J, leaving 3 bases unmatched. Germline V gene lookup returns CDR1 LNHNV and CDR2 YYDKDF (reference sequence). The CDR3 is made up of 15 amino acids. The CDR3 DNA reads TGTGCCACCAGCAGAGGGGGGACAGGAAACACTGAAGCTTTCTTT. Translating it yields CATSRGGTGNTEAFF.

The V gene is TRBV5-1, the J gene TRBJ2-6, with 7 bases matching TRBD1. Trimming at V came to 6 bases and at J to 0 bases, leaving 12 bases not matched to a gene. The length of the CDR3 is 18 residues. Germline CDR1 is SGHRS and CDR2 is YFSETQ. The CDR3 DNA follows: TGCGCCAGCACCCACGACAGGGATACCCGCTCTGGGGCCAACGTCCTGACTTTC. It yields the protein CASTHDRDTRSGANVLTF. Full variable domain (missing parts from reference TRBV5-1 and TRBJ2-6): KAGVTQTPRYLIKTRGQQVTLSCSPISGHRSVSWYQQTPGQGLQFLFEYFSETQRNKGNFPGRFSGRQFSNSRSEMNVSTLELGDSALYLCASTHDRDTRSGANVLTFGAGSRLTVL.

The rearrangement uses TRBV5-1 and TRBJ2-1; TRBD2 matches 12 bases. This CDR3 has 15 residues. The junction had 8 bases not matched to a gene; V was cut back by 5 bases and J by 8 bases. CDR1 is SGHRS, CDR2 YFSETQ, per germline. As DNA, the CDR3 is TGCGCCAGCAGACCGCTAGCGGGAGGGAGCGATGAGCAGTTCTTC. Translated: CASRPLAGGSDEQFF.

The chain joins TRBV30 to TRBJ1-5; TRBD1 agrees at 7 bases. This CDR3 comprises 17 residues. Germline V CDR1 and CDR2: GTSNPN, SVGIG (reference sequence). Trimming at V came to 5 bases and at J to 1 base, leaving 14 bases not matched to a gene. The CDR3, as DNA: TGTGCCTGGCCTGCTGACAGGGCAGGGGTAAGCAATCAGCCCCAGCATTTT. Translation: CAWPADRAGVSNQPQHF.

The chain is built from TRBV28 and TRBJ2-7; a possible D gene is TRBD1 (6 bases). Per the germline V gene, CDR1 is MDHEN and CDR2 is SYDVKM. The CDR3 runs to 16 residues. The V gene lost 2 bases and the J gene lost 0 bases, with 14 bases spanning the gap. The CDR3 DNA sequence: TGTGCCAGCAGTTTAGTGCAGGGGTCTTACTCCTACGAGCAGTACTTC. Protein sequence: CASSLVQGSYSYEQYF.

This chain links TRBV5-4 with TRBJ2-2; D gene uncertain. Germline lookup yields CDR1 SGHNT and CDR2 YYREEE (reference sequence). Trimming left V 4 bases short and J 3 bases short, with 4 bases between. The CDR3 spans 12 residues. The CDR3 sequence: CASSIYTGELFF. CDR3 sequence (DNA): TGTGCCAGCAGCATCTACACCGGGGAGCTGTTTTTT.

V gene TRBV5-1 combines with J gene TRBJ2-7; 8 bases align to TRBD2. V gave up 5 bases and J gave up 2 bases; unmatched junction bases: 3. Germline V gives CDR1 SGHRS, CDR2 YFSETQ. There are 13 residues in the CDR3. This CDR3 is CASSLTSAYEQYF. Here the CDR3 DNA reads TGCGCCAGCAGTCTGACTAGCGCCTACGAGCAGTACTTC.

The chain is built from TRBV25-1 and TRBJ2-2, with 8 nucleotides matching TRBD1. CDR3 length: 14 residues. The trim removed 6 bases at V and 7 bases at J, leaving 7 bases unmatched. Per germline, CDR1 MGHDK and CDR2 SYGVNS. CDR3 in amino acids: CASSGTGAVGELFF. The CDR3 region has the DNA TGTGCCAGCAGCGGGACAGGCGCGGTCGGGGAGCTGTTTTTT. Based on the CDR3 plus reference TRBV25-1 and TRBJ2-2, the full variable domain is EADIYQTPRYLVIGTGKKITLECSQTMGHDKMYWYQQDPGMELHLIHYSYGVNSTEKGDLSSESTVSRIRTEHFPLTLESARPSHTSQYLCASSGTGAVGELFFGEGSRLTVL.

CDR3 nucleotide sequence: TGTGCCAGCAGTTTGTCTGCAGTGAACACTGAAGCTTTCTTT. As protein: CASSLSAVNTEAFF. This sequence joins TRBV27 and TRBJ1-1; D is ambiguous. V was cut by 3 bases and J by 0 bases, with 8 bases left in between. The CDR3 runs 14 residues. Germline V gene sequence: CDR1 MNHEY, CDR2 SMNVEV (reference sequence).

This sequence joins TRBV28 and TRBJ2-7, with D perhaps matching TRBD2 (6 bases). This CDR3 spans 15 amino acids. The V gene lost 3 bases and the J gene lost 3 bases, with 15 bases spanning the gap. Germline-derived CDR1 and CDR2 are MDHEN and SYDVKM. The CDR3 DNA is TGTGCCAGCAGTTTGTCTAGTAGCGGAGTCTACGAGCAGTACTTC. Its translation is CASSLSSSGVYEQYF.

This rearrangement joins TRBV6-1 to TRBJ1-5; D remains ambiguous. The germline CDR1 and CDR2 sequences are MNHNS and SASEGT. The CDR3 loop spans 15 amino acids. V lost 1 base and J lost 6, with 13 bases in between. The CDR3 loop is CASSEGGSQGQPQHF. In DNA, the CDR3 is TGTGCCAGCAGTGAAGGCGGCTCACAAGGTCAGCCCCAGCATTTT.

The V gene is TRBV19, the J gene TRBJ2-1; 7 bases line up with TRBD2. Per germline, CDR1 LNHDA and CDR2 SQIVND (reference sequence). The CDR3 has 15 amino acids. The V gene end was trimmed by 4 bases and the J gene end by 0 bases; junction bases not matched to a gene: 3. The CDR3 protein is CASSKGGSSYNEQFF. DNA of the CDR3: TGTGCCAGTAGTAAGGGCGGGAGCTCCTACAATGAGCAGTTCTTC.

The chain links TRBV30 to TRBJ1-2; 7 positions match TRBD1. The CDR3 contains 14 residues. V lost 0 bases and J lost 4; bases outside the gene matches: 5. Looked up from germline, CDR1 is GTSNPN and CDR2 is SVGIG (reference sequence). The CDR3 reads CAWSVGTAGYGYTF. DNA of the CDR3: TGTGCCTGGAGTGTAGGGACAGCTGGCTATGGCTACACCTTC.

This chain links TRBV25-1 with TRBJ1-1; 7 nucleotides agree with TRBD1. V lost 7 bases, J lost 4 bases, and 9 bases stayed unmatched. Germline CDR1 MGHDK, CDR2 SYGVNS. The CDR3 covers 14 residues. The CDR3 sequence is CASTKPGQTTEAFF. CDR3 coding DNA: TGTGCCAGCACTAAACCGGGACAGACCACTGAAGCTTTCTTT. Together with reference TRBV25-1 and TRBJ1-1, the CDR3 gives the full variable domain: EADIYQTPRYLVIGTGKKITLECSQTMGHDKMYWYQQDPGMELHLIHYSYGVNSTEKGDLSSESTVSRIRTEHFPLTLESARPSHTSQYLCASTKPGQTTEAFFGQGTRLTVV.

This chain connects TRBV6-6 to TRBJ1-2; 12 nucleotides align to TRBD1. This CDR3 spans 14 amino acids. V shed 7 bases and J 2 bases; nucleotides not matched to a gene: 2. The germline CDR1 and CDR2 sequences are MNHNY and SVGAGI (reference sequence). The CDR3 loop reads CASTGTGGNYGYTF. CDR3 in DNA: TGTGCCAGCACCGGGACAGGGGGCAACTATGGCTACACCTTC.

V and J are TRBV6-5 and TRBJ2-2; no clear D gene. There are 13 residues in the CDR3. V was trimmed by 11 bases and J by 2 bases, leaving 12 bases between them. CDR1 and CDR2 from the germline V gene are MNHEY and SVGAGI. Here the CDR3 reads CAAQASNTGELFF. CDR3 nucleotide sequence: TGTGCCGCTCAGGCCTCAAACACCGGGGAGCTGTTTTTT.

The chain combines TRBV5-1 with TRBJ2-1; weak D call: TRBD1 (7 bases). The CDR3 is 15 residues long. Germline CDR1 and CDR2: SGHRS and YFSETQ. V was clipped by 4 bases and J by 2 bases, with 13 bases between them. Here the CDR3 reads CASSLGGGAYNEQFF. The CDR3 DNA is TGCGCCAGCAGCCTAGGAGGGGGCGCCTACAATGAGCAGTTCTTC. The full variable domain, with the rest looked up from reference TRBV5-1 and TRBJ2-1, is KAGVTQTPRYLIKTRGQQVTLSCSPISGHRSVSWYQQTPGQGLQFLFEYFSETQRNKGNFPGRFSGRQFSNSRSEMNVSTLELGDSALYLCASSLGGGAYNEQFFGPGTRLTVL.

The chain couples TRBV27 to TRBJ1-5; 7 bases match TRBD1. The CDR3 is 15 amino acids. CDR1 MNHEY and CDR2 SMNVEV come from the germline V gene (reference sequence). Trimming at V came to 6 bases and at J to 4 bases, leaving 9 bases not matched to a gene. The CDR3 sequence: CASSPGTVNNQPQHF. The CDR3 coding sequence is TGTGCCAGCAGCCCCGGGACAGTAAATAATCAGCCCCAGCATTTT.

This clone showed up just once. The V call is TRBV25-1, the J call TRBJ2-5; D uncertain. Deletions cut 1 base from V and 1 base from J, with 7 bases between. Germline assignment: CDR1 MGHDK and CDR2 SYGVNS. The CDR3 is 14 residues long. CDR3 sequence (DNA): TGTGCCAGCAGTGAATTCCGCGGCCAAGAGACCCAGTACTTC. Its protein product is CASSEFRGQETQYF.

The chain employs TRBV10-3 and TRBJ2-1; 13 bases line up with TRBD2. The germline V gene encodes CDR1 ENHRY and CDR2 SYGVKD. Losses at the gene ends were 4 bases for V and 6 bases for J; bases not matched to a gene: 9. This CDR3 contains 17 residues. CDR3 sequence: CAISASDRLAGGNEQFF. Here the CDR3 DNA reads TGTGCCATCAGTGCCTCCGACAGACTAGCGGGAGGCAATGAGCAGTTCTTC.

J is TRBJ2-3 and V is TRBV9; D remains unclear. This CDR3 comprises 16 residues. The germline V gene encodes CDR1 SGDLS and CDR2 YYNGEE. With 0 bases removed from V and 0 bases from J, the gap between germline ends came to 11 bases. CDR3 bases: TGTGCCAGCAGCGTAGATCGAGCGCCAAGCACAGATACGCAGTATTTT. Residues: CASSVDRAPSTDTQYF.

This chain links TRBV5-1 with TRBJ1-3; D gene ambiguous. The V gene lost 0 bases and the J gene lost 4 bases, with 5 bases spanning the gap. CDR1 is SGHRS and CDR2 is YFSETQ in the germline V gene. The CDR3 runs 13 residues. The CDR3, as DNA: TGCGCCAGCAGCTTGGATCAGGGAAACACCATATATTTT. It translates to CASSLDQGNTIYF.

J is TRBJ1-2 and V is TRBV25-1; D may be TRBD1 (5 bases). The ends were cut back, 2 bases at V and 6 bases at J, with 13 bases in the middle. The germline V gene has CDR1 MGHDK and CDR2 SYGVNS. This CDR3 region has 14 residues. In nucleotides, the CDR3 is TGTGCCAGCAGTGAAGGCAGGGCCCGCGATGGCTACACCTTC. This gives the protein CASSEGRARDGYTF.

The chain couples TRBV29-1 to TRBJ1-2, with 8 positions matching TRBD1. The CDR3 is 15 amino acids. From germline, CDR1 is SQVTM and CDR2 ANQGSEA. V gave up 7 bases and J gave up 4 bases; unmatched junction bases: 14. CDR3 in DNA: TGCAGCGCCCAGGGGGCAGGGAAAATGGGCTATGGCTACACCTTC. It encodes CSAQGAGKMGYGYTF.

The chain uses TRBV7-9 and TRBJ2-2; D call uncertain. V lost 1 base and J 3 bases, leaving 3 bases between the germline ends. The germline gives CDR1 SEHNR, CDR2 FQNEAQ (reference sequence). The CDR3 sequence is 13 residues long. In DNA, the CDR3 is TGTGCCAGCAGCTTAGGAGACACCGGGGAGCTGTTTTTT. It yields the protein CASSLGDTGELFF.

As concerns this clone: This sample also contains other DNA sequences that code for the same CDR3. The CDR3 is CASSPSSYEQYF. The CDR3 DNA sequence: TGTGCCAGCAGCCCGAGCTCCTACGAGCAGTACTTC. The rearrangement joins TRBV7-9 to TRBJ2-7; D remains ambiguous. This CDR3 is 12 amino acids long. CDR1 SEHNR and CDR2 FQNEAQ come from the germline V gene (reference sequence). V was trimmed by 5 bases and J by 0 bases, leaving 5 bases between them.